This passage covers 5 T cell receptor beta chains from one sample sequenced in a study of T-cell memory formation after mild COVID-19. TCRdb reprocessed the 5' RACE reads with MiXCR, giving one entry per CDR3 protein. The data show around 320,000 distinct CDR3 sequences, with 28% seen just once and approximately 13% held by the top ten. The sample comprised PBMCs or a T cell subset sorted from them (not recorded which). The source of these receptors is an adult woman who had mild COVID-19 (a few samples of this study predate the infection). Cell type and time point are not known.

This clonotype was seen more than once but under ten times. The CDR3 DNA sequence: TGTGCCAGCAGTTACCATAGCGGGAGGGCCTACTACAATGAGCAGTTCTTC. As protein: CASSYHSGRAYYNEQFF. The V and J genes are TRBV6-5 and TRBJ2-1; 11 nucleotides agree with TRBD2. The germline V gene has CDR1 MNHEY and CDR2 SVGAGI. The CDR3 runs 17 residues. V lost 2 bases, J lost 3 bases, and 6 bases stayed unmatched.

V and J are TRBV4-3 and TRBJ2-5, with 9 bases lining up with TRBD1. Losses at the gene ends were 1 base for V and 9 bases for J; bases not matched to a gene: 9. The CDR3 totals 15 residues. CDR1 and CDR2 from the germline V gene are LGHNA and YSLEER. The DNA of the CDR3 is TGCGCCAGCAGCCAAGCCCCGGGGACAGGGAGGGCCCAGTACTTC. Its protein is CASSQAPGTGRAQYF.

The table lists this clonotype with a count of one. This rearrangement joins TRBV5-1 to TRBJ1-4; no reliable D call. Germline V gene data show CDR1 as SGHRS and CDR2 as YFSETQ. The ends were cut back, 0 bases at V and 8 bases at J, with 8 bases in the middle. The CDR3 runs to 13 residues. The CDR3 region has the DNA TGCGCCAGCAGCTTGGGGTCACGGGAAAAACTGTTTTTT. Translating gives CASSLGSREKLFF.

V gene TRBV2 combines with J gene TRBJ1-6; the D gene is possibly TRBD1 (5 bases). Germline V gene data show CDR1 as SNHLY and CDR2 as FYNNEI. The CDR3 has 12 residues. The V and J ends lost 6 bases and 10 bases respectively, with 10 bases between them. The CDR3 loop reads CASRGEGSPLHF. The CDR3, as DNA: TGTGCCAGCAGGGGGGAGGGGTCACCCCTCCACTTT.

The gene calls are TRBV30 and TRBJ2-5; the D is unclear. CDR3 length equals 12 residues. CDR1 is GTSNPN and CDR2 is SVGIG in the germline V gene (reference sequence). The V end was cut by 0 bases, the J end by 5 bases, with 7 bases between. The CDR3 DNA sequence: TGTGCCTGGAGTGTAGGGTGGGAGACCCAGTACTTC. Its translation: CAWSVGWETQYF.